There are a few counts of the clone carrying this T cell receptor beta chain. No antigen is known for it. Pregnant or lactating patients were excluded, as were those with uncontrolled infection or other autoimmune disease. Each diagnosis drew on symptoms, thyroxine, TRAb, thyroid ultrasound and orbital computed tomography findings. RNA transcripts provided the source from which TCR beta CDR3 regions were amplified. First-round RT-PCR with HTBI primers amplified the TCR CDR3 region. From the multiplex PCR reads, TCRdb called clonotypes with MiXCR, one entry per CDR3 protein. This table holds about 480,000 distinct CDR3 sequences, 13% to 15% found once. This record belongs to a study of T cells in Graves' hyperthyroidism and ophthalmopathy. About the research overall: Peripheral blood samples were taken at initial diagnosis, prior to any treatment.

Study-level results: In blood, most of the thyroid clonotypes expanded above 0.001 were also present.

V shed 6 bases and J shed 7 bases, with 21 bases lying between them. The CDR3 contains 16 residues. Germline loops: CDR1 SGHTA, CDR2 FQGTGA. This chain joins TRBV7-3 and TRBJ2-2, with D tentatively TRBD2 (7 bases). The source is a young woman with Graves' hyperthyroidism. Sequenced input: blood. For the CDR3, the DNA is TGTGCCAGCAGTCAAAGGGGGGGAGGGCCCAGCGGGGAGCTGTTTTTT. It codes for CASSQRGGGPSGELFF.